This T cell receptor beta chain is drawn from a study of T-cell memory formation after mild COVID-19. Study-level information: Across donors, TCR clusters were largely donor specific.

The germline V gene encodes CDR1 SGHTA and CDR2 FQGNSA. Deletions cut 6 bases from V and 0 bases from J, with 8 bases between. The CDR3 totals 13 residues. TCRdb recomputed calls from the 5' RACE reads with MiXCR, one row per CDR3 protein. The repertoire holds 40,000 or so distinct CDR3 sequences, with roughly 7% as singletons. Whole-study findings and limits: Cross-reactive memory appears to have joined, as suggested by some responding clones showing up in pre-infection memory. CD4+ clones that contracted lay mainly in CM and EM; CD8+ ones lay in EMRA. Contracting clones from day 15 to 85 showed balanced CD4/CD8; later expanders favored CD4+.

This clonotype appeared many times. Its target is not known. The chain combines TRBV7-2 with TRBJ1-1; perhaps TRBD1 as D (5 bases). The sample was PBMCs or a T cell subset sorted from them (not recorded which). The sequence derives from an adult who had mild COVID-19 (a few samples of this study predate the infection). Cell type and time point are not known. The CDR3 reads CASREDMNTEAFF. In nucleotides, the CDR3 is TGTGCCAGCAGAGAGGACATGAACACTGAAGCTTTCTTT.